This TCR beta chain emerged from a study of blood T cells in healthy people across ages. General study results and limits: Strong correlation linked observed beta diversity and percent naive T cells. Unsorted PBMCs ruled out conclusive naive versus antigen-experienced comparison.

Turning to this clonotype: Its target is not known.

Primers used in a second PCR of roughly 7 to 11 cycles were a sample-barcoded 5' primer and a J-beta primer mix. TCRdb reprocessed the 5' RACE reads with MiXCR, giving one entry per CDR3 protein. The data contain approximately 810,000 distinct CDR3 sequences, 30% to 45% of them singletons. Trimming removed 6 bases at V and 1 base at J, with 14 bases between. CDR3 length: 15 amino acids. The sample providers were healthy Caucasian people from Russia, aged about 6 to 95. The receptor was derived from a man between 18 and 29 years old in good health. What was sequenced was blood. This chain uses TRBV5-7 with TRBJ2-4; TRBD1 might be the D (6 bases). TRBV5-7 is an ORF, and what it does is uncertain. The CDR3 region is CASMGAKRAKNIQYF. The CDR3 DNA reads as TGTGCCAGCATGGGGGCCAAACGGGCCAAAAACATTCAGTACTTC.